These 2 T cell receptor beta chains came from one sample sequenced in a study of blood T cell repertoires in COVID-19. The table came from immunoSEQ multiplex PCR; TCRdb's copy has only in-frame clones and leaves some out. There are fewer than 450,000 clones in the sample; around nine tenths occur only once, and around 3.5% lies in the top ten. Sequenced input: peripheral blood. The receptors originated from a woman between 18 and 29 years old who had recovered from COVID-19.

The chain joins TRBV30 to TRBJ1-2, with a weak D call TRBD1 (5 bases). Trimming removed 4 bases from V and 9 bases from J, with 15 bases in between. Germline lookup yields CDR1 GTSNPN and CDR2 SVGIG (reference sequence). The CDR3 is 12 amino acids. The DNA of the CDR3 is TGTGCCTGGACCGCCGGGCAGGGTAGCTACACCTTC. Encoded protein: CAWTAGQGSYTF.

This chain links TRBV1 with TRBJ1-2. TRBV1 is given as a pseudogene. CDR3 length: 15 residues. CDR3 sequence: CTSSQDTVPAAGYTF. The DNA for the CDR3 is TGCACCAGCAGCCAAGATACAGTCCCAGCGGCTGGCTACACCTTC.